A selection of T cell receptor beta chains follows, all from one sample in a study of early T cells in non-severe SARS-CoV-2 infection. Each CDR3 protein is one row after TCRdb ran MiXCR on the 5' RACE reads. The table shows tens of thousands of distinct CDR3 sequences, with more than 9% occurring only once. The material sequenced was whole blood, taken at baseline. The receptors were sampled from an adult who was a healthcare worker with PCR-confirmed SARS-CoV-2 infection or an uninfected control (not recorded which). The CDR3 runs from the conserved cysteine through the conserved F or W. The order of the fields is D gene, J gene, clone size, V gene, CDR3 DNA, CDR3 protein. D genes are given only for firm matches. Clone size appears in some rows only: once, few, many, or a class for an expanded clone.

>.|TRBJ2-1|few|TRBV12-5
TGTGCTAGTGGTTCCGGGGGAGGCCGCAATGAGCAGTTCTTC
CASGSGGGRNEQFF
>.|TRBJ1-6|few|TRBV5-1
TGCGCCAGCAGCTTGGATGACAGTAGTAATTCACCCCTCCACTTT
CASSLDDSSNSPLHF
>.|TRBJ2-3|many|TRBV6-1
TGTGCCAGCTCTCTAGCGCTCTCAGATACGCAGTATTTT
CASSLALSDTQYF
>.|TRBJ2-7|few|TRBV28
TGTGCCAGCAGTTTGACCAGGCCACGAGGGCAGTACTTC
CASSLTRPRGQYF
>.|TRBJ1-6|many|TRBV25-1
TGTGCCAGCAGACTTTCAGGGAACCGGAATTCACCCCTCCACTTT
CASRLSGNRNSPLHF
>TRBD1|TRBJ2-3|few|TRBV18
TGTGCCAGCTCACCACCCCGGACAGGGCGGTCAGATACGCAGTATTTT
CASSPPRTGRSDTQYF
>.|TRBJ2-1|few|TRBV7-6
TGTGCCAGCAGCTTAGTGACCATGGACAATGAGCAGTTCTTC
CASSLVTMDNEQFF
>.|TRBJ2-1|.|TRBV6-1
TGTGCCAGCAGTGCTGGGAGCTCCTACAATGAGCAGTTCTTC
CASSAGSSYNEQFF
>TRBD1|TRBJ1-1|few|TRBV5-1
TGCGCCAGCAGCCGCACAGGGGGCGAAGCTTTCTTT
CASSRTGGEAFF
>.|TRBJ1-2|.|TRBV5-1
TGCGCCAGCAGCTTTGGGCCCCGACAGGCCCCCAATGGCTACACCTTC
CASSFGPRQAPNGYTF
>TRBD1|TRBJ2-4|.|TRBV10-3
TGTGCCATCAGTAAACAGGGGGCTCCGGAAAACATTCAGTACTTC
CAISKQGAPENIQYF
>TRBD2|TRBJ2-2|many|TRBV7-2
TGTGCCAGCAGCTTAGTTAGCGGGAGTCCCGGGGAGCTGTTTTTT
CASSLVSGSPGELFF
>.|TRBJ2-7|.|TRBV18
TGTGCCAGCTCACCAATCAGGTCGGGTTACGAGCAGTACTTC
CASSPIRSGYEQYF
>.|TRBJ2-2|.|TRBV5-4
TGTGCCAGCAGCTTGACACCGGCAGGGGTTCTGTCCGGGGAGCTGTTTTTT
CASSLTPAGVLSGELFF
>.|TRBJ2-2|many|TRBV7-9
TGTGCCAGCAGCCCGGGGGTGCGCCTCTATGGGGAGCTGTTTTTT
CASSPGVRLYGELFF